This T cell receptor (beta chain) appears in the sequencing data of a study of beta chain features in type 1 diabetes. The study's findings and limits: Patients with Type 1 diabetes showed moderately but significantly shorter TCRB CDR3s in all four CD4+ subsets.

About this clone itself: Antigen specificity is unknown.

CDR3 length: 14 residues. The trim removed 7 bases at V and 4 bases at J, leaving 8 bases unmatched. CDR1 is GTSNPN and CDR2 is SVGIG in the germline V gene (reference sequence). Every bit of the isolated RNA underwent reverse transcription, so sequencing read expressed TCRB transcripts. Profiling relied on immunoSEQ multiplex PCR, and the TCRdb table lists in-frame clones only, not all of them. The sample lists hundreds of thousands of clones, about an eighth seen once, with nearly 0.04% in the top ten. The clonotype was recovered from a man aged 18 to 30 with type 1 diabetes. Sequencing used naive CD4+ T cells from blood. This chain uses TRBV30 with TRBJ1-3, with 9 bases that match TRBD1. The CDR3 sequence: CASQGTGLGNTIYF. The CDR3 DNA is TGTGCCTCCCAAGGGACAGGGCTCGGAAACACCATATATTTT.